This record concerns one T cell receptor (beta chain) sequence. Clones were read by immunoSEQ multiplex PCR, and TCRdb kept only the in-frame ones, dropping some. In the table there are roughly 80,000 clones, roughly 88% of which are singletons. The data originate from a study of blood T cell repertoires in COVID-19. V was trimmed by 0 bases and J by 0 bases, leaving 12 bases between them. The germline V gene encodes CDR1 MDHEN and CDR2 SYDVKM. The CDR3 runs 17 residues. The TCR was taken from a man aged 50-59 years with active COVID-19. Sequencing was performed on peripheral blood. The chain couples TRBV28 to TRBJ2-4, with a weak D call TRBD1 (7 bases). CDR3 DNA: TGTGCCAGCAGTTTATGGGGGGGACAGCTAGCCAAAAACATTCAGTACTTC. Protein product: CASSLWGGQLAKNIQYF.